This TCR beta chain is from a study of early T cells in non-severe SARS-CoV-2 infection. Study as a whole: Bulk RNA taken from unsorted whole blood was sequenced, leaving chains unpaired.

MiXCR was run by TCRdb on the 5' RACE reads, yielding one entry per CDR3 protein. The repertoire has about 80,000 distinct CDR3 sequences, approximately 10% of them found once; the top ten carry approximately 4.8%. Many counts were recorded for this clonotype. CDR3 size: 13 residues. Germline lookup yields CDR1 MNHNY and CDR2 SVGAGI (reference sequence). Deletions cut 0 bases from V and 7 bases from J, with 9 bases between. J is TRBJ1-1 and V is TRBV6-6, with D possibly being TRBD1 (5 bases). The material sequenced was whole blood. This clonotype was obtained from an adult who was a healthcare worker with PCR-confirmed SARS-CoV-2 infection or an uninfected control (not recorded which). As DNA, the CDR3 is TGTGCCAGCAGTTACTCGGGGCCGGGTGAAGCTTTCTTT. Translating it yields CASSYSGPGEAFF.